Detailed here is one T cell receptor beta chain. This clone has more than one count but fewer than ten. The clone's antigen remains unknown. The record has no base qualities; no much larger clone is one base away. CDR1 and CDR2 are drawn from the germline V gene: ENHRY, SYGVKD. The CDR3, from cysteine to phenylalanine, totals 15 residues. Kept here is only the CDR3 DNA, which spans 45 bases and is read in frame from base 1. A distance of 16 bases separates the germline ends of V and J, which lose 3 bases and 7 bases respectively. The data derive from a study of OX40 agonist ivuxolimab in advanced cancers. Turning to the overall study: Ivuxolimab was an agonistic, fully human IgG2 monoclonal antibody directed against OX40 (CD134), a costimulatory receptor. Intravenous ivuxolimab was administered to patients every 2 weeks at six dose levels: 0.01, 0.1, 0.3, 1.5, 3 and 10 mg/kg. Of the roughly 52 dose-escalation patients, hepatocellular carcinoma was present in about 20, melanoma in around 15, renal cell carcinoma in 9 and head and neck cancer in 9. In the dose-escalation cohort, around four fifths of patients were male, and the mean age was approximately 64 years, with a range of about 23 to 90. Patients were allowed to have had prior anti-PD-1, anti-PD-L1 or anti-CTLA-4 therapy, and around 40% of the dose-escalation patients had previously received checkpoint inhibitors. Partial responses occurred in three dose-escalation patients: two with cutaneous melanoma and one with hepatocellular carcinoma. The point of sequencing TCRbeta in the periphery was to test whether ivuxolimab changed TCR sequence diversity and drove clonal T-cell expansion. The paper covers the monotherapy dose-escalation part of the phase I ivuxolimab trial, which included N ≈ 57 patients.

The trial excluded patients who had a history of autoimmune disease or who were on systemic immunosuppression. Peripheral blood for TCR sequencing was collected from all dose cohorts at baseline, on cycle 4 day 1, and on cycle 7 day 1. The samples were drawn from a first-in-human, open-label, multicenter phase I dose-escalation trial of ivuxolimab. Adults with locally advanced or metastatic melanoma, renal cell, hepatocellular, or head and neck squamous cell carcinoma were enrolled in the trial. Before TCR sequencing, CD4+ and CD8+ T cells were separately sorted from peripheral blood. What the authors observed across the whole study: In partial responders in the 0.1-3.0 mg/kg groups, normalized peripheral clonal expansion was found to be among the lowest, especially among CD8+ T cells. Antigen specificity was not determined for the clonally expanded peripheral T cells. After ivuxolimab, expanded clones were on average more numerous among CD8+ T cells than among CD4+ T cells. Low levels of normalized T-cell clonal expansion were also seen in some nonresponding patients. At doses of 0.1 to 3.0 mg/kg, clonal expansion of both CD4+ and CD8+ blood T cells was observed from baseline to week 6.

Genomic DNA was isolated from the sorted cells so that the TCRbeta CDR3 region could be sequenced. The immunoSEQ Assay was used for sequencing of TCRbeta CDR3 regions. Sourced from immuneACCESS, this table was stored by TCRdb with only in-frame sequences that have V and J called. A share of the clones is absent; for the studies checked, an unresolved V gene accounts for under half, and the remainder has no known explanation. The sample contains about 53,000 clones, approximately 84% of them found a single time. About 13% of the sample belongs to the ten largest clones. The V gene is TRBV10-3 and the J gene is TRBJ1-5; TRBD1 is perhaps the D gene, given 5 matching bases. This sequence originates from an adult with an advanced solid tumor such as melanoma, head and neck, liver or kidney cancer. The sequences come from CD4+ or CD8+ T cells sorted from blood, collected in a trial of the OX40 agonist ivuxolimab. The DNA sequence is TGTGCCATCAGTGAAGGGGCAGGTCTCGGCCAGCCCCAGCATTTT. Translated, this gives CAISEGAGLGQPQHF.